The 2 T cell receptor beta chains below all came from one sample that was sequenced in a study of blood T cell repertoires in COVID-19. Here immunoSEQ multiplex PCR was the method, and the copy in TCRdb shows in-frame clones only, minus some. The sample lists about 68,000 clones; 80% to 90% were seen once. Sequencing was carried out using peripheral blood. These TCRs come from a woman aged 55-69 years with acute or convalescent COVID-19.

This chain joins TRBV5-1 and TRBJ1-4; TRBD1 is a possible D gene (5 bases). The V end was cut by 0 bases, the J end by 2 bases, with 5 bases between. The CDR3 has 14 residues. Germline CDR1 and CDR2: SGHRS and YFSETQ. This chain's CDR3 is CASSLEGTNEKLFF. The CDR3 DNA is TGCGCCAGCAGCTTGGAGGGGACTAATGAAAAACTGTTTTTT.

The rearrangement joins TRBV10-3 to TRBJ2-4; TRBD2 matches 9 bases. The CDR3 sequence is 17 residues long. Germline V lookup: CDR1 ENHRY, CDR2 SYGVKD. V shed 0 bases and J 7 bases; nucleotides not matched to a gene: 10. The CDR3 protein is CAISESAGGTFANIQYF. CDR3 DNA: TGTGCCATCAGTGAGTCCGCGGGGGGGACTTTTGCGAACATTCAGTACTTC.